What follows are 17 T cell receptor beta chains derived from one specimen sequenced in a study of T cell responses to AZD1222 COVID-19 vaccine. Method: immunoSEQ multiplex PCR; TCRdb's copy keeps in-frame clones and lacks some. The table shows about 110,000 clones, with 70% to 90% occurring only once. The material sequenced was peripheral blood, taken on day 0 of AZD1222 vaccination. Receptors originate from an adult in good health.

The V and J genes are TRBV7-2 and TRBJ1-5, with D possibly TRBD1 on 6 matching bases. The germline V gene encodes CDR1 SGHTA and CDR2 FQGNSA. The CDR3 extends over 13 amino acids. V was cut by 5 bases and J by 4 bases, with 9 bases left in between. CDR3 nucleotide sequence: TGTGCCAGCAGCAGACAGGCTAATCAGCCCCAGCATTTT. Protein sequence: CASSRQANQPQHF.

V usage is TRBV18 and J usage is TRBJ1-3, with TRBD1 matching 7 bases. The ends lost 4 bases at V and 2 bases at J; junction bases unmatched: 11. The CDR3 runs to 17 residues. From germline, CDR1 is KGHSH and CDR2 LQKENI. The CDR3 loop is CASSRTAQGQTGNTIYF. CDR3 in DNA: TGTGCCAGCTCACGAACGGCCCAGGGACAGACTGGAAACACCATATATTTT.

V gene TRBV27 combines with J gene TRBJ1-5; no clear D. CDR1 MNHEY and CDR2 SMNVEV come from the germline V gene (reference sequence). The CDR3 runs 15 residues. Trimming stripped 6 bases from V and 2 bases from J, with 14 bases between. CDR3 DNA sequence: TGTGCCAGCAGAGAACACGGGCCGGGCAATCAGCCCCAGCATTTT. Protein product: CASREHGPGNQPQHF.

The chain carries TRBV28 and TRBJ1-1, with D uncertain. V was shortened by 3 bases and J by 6 bases, with 8 bases between the two germline ends. The CDR3 consists of 12 residues. Germline assignment: CDR1 MDHEN and CDR2 SYDVKM. CDR3 sequence: CASSFSKAEAFF. CDR3 bases: TGTGCCAGCAGTTTTTCTAAGGCTGAAGCTTTCTTT.

J is TRBJ2-1 and V is TRBV6-5; 12 nucleotides align to TRBD1. The length of the CDR3 is 15 residues. Germline V gene data show CDR1 as MNHEY and CDR2 as SVGAGI. The ends lost 5 bases at V and 10 bases at J; junction bases unmatched: 9. The chain's CDR3 is CASSPGQGAGGEQFF. As DNA, the CDR3 is TGTGCCAGCAGTCCGGGACAGGGGGCTGGGGGCGAGCAGTTCTTC.

The rearrangement links TRBV9 to TRBJ1-3; 7 nucleotides align to TRBD1. From germline, CDR1 is SGDLS and CDR2 YYNGEE. V was pared by 4 bases and J by 9 bases, with 19 bases of the junction left unmatched. The CDR3 spans 17 residues. This CDR3 is CASSSRGGSRQGVTIYF. DNA for the CDR3: TGTGCCAGCAGCTCCCGAGGAGGGAGCAGGCAGGGGGTCACCATATATTTT.

The chain has TRBV7-8 and TRBJ2-7; tentative D call: TRBD2 (6 bases). The germline V and J ends were trimmed by 8 bases and 3 bases, with 14 bases remaining between them. The CDR3 has 13 residues. In germline, CDR1 is SGHVS, CDR2 FQNEAQ. Written as DNA, the CDR3 is TGTGCCAGCGTTGTGGAGGAGGGCTACGAGCAGTACTTC. Its protein is CASVVEEGYEQYF.

As regards this clone: Within the sample, other DNA sequences also encode this same CDR3. The DNA for the CDR3 is TGTGCCAGCAGTGAAACAGGAGACGAGCAGTACTTC. This sequence encodes CASSETGDEQYF. The rearrangement links TRBV6-1 to TRBJ2-7; D is possibly TRBD1 (5 bases). Trimming removed 2 bases at V and 5 bases at J, with 7 bases between. Germline V gene data show CDR1 as MNHNS and CDR2 as SASEGT. CDR3 size: 12 residues.

The chain couples TRBV29-1 to TRBJ2-2; 7 positions agree with TRBD1. J gave up 5 bases and V 3 bases, and 3 bases lay outside the gene matches. Germline CDR1 reads SQVTM; CDR2 reads ANQGSEA. This CDR3 is 13 amino acids long. The CDR3 loop reads CSVEAGGTGELFF. The CDR3 DNA reads as TGCAGCGTTGAGGCAGGGGGTACCGGGGAGCTGTTTTTT.

The chain recombines TRBV7-3 with TRBJ2-7; 11 bases align to TRBD2. Germline values: CDR1 SGHTA, CDR2 FQGTGA. This CDR3 comprises 15 residues. V shed 3 bases and J 6 bases; nucleotides not matched to a gene: 7. CDR3 DNA sequence: TGTGCCAGCAGCTTTAGCGGGGGGGCATCATTCGAGCAGTACTTC. Its protein is CASSFSGGASFEQYF. The complete variable domain, with remaining parts taken from reference TRBV7-3 and TRBJ2-7, reads GAGVSQTPSNKVTEKGKYVELRCDPISGHTALYWYRQSLGQGPEFLIYFQGTGAADDSGLPNDRFFAVRPEGSVSTLKIQRTERGDSAVYLCASSFSGGASFEQYFGPGTRLTVT.

The gene calls are TRBV3-1 (or the pseudogene TRBV3-2) and TRBJ2-3; D call uncertain. The CDR3 is 13 residues long. V was pared by 6 bases and J by 2 bases, with 9 bases between. Per the germline V gene, CDR1 is LGHDT and CDR2 is YNNKEL (reference sequence). In DNA, the CDR3 is TGTGCCAGCAGACCCGGACCCACAGATACGCAGTATTTT. Translation gives CASRPGPTDTQYF.

The chain recombines TRBV5-1 with TRBJ1-1, with TRBD1 matching over 7 bases. With V trimmed by 2 bases and J by 4 bases, 8 bases remained unmatched. Germline values: CDR1 SGHRS, CDR2 YFSETQ. This CDR3 spans 15 amino acids. CDR3: CASSFQTGDGTEAFF. CDR3 DNA sequence: TGCGCCAGCAGCTTTCAAACAGGGGATGGCACTGAAGCTTTCTTT.

The chain recombines TRBV7-9 with TRBJ2-5, with TRBD2 matching 8 bases. Germline V gene lookup returns CDR1 SEHNR and CDR2 FQNEAQ (reference sequence). The J segment lost 5 bases and the V segment lost 2 bases, leaving 4 bases of the junction unmatched. The length of the CDR3 is 14 residues. CDR3 region: CASSLTGGQETQYF. The CDR3 coding sequence is TGTGCCAGCAGCTTAACGGGGGGGCAGGAGACCCAGTACTTC. Looking up the rest from reference TRBV7-9 and TRBJ2-5 gives the full variable domain: DTGVSQNPRHKITKRGQNVTFRCDPISEHNRLYWYRQTLGQGPEFLTYFQNEAQLEKSRLLSDRFSAERPKGSFSTLEIQRTEQGDSAMYLCASSLTGGQETQYFGPGTRLLVL.

The chain has TRBV7-9 and TRBJ2-5, with D perhaps TRBD2 (5 bases). Deletions cut 5 bases from V and 5 bases from J, with 15 bases between. Germline CDR1 is SEHNR and CDR2 is FQNEAQ (reference sequence). This CDR3 region has 14 residues. The DNA for the CDR3 is TGTGCCAGCAGCGGAATGAGGGTTCAGGAGACCCAGTACTTC. Its translation: CASSGMRVQETQYF.

The gene calls are TRBV5-1 and TRBJ1-2; possible D gene TRBD1, 6 bases. The ends were cut back, 1 base at V and 4 bases at J, with 14 bases in the middle. The CDR3 spans 15 residues. CDR1 is SGHRS and CDR2 is YFSETQ in the germline V gene. The chain's CDR3 is CASSLMAGDPYGYTF. In nucleotides, the CDR3 is TGCGCCAGCAGCTTGATGGCAGGGGATCCCTATGGCTACACCTTC.

The chain has TRBV6-5 and TRBJ1-4; tentatively, D is TRBD1 (5 bases). The CDR3 runs to 15 residues. Germline V gene data show CDR1 as MNHEY and CDR2 as SVGAGI. Trimming pared 0 bases from V and 7 bases from J, leaving 12 bases between. The CDR3 loop is CASSYSGTRREKLFF. For the CDR3, the DNA is TGTGCCAGCAGTTACTCCGGGACCCGGCGTGAAAAACTGTTTTTT.

The rearrangement uses TRBV3-1 (or the pseudogene TRBV3-2) and TRBJ2-7; TRBD1 aligns across 8 bases. V trimming: 1 base; J trimming: 3 bases; junction bases outside the gene matches: 11. Germline V gene lookup returns CDR1 LGHDT and CDR2 YNNKEL (reference sequence). The CDR3 sequence is 17 residues long. DNA for the CDR3: TGTGCCAGCAGCCAAGGAACCCCGGGACAGGTGTACTACGAGCAGTACTTC. This gives the protein CASSQGTPGQVYYEQYF.